The present TCR beta chain was sequenced within a study of OX40 agonist ivuxolimab in advanced cancers. Study as a whole: The treatment was a fully human IgG2 OX40 agonist, ivuxolimab. Patients with hepatocellular carcinoma, melanoma, renal cell or head and neck cancer made up the dose-escalation patients. Earlier anti-PD-1, anti-PD-L1 or anti-CTLA-4 therapy was permitted; roughly 37% had received some.

The protocol was immunoSEQ multiplex PCR, while the TCRdb copy is restricted to in-frame clones and leaves out a portion. Of some 10,000 clones in the sample, around 84% are singletons; the top ten hold 9.2%. V was trimmed by 4 bases and J by 0 bases, leaving 8 bases between them. The CDR3 totals 14 residues. CDR1 is SNHLY, CDR2 FYNNEI, per germline. Turning to this clone: Its antigen is still unknown.

Findings and limits, study-wide: Low levels of normalized T-cell clonal expansion also appeared in some nonresponders.

The J gene is TRBJ2-3, the V gene TRBV2; D call uncertain. This receptor was identified in an adult with an advanced solid tumor such as melanoma, head and neck, liver or kidney cancer. Material: CD4+ or CD8+ T cells sorted from blood, obtained in a trial of the OX40 agonist ivuxolimab. This CDR3 reads CASSGTASTDTQYF. CDR3 in DNA: TGTGCCAGCAGTGGGACGGCTAGCACAGATACGCAGTATTTT. The full variable domain, with the rest looked up from reference TRBV2 and TRBJ2-3, is EPEVTQTPSHQVTQMGQEVILRCVPISNHLYFYWYRQILGQKVEFLVSFYNNEISEKSEIFDDQFSVERPDGSNFTLKIRSTKLEDSAMYFCASSGTASTDTQYFGPGTRLTVL.